Listed here are 29 T cell receptor beta chains from one sample, sequenced in a study of blood T cell repertoires in COVID-19. Repertoires were generated with immunoSEQ multiplex PCR, while TCRdb's copy carries only in-frame clones and drops some. The table shows 250,000 or so clones, with about nine tenths occurring only once. Material: peripheral blood. The receptors here all came from a woman aged 25 to 39 with COVID-19, enrolled during active disease.

V usage is TRBV11-3 and J usage is TRBJ2-1; D is undetermined. The CDR3 sequence is 15 residues long. V was trimmed by 1 base and J by 6 bases, leaving 13 bases between them. Germline assignment: CDR1 SGHNT and CDR2 YENEEA. The CDR3 spells CASSLGATDPNEQFF. CDR3 nucleotides: TGTGCCAGCAGCTTAGGGGCTACAGATCCCAATGAGCAGTTCTTC.

J is TRBJ1-2 and V is TRBV6-2 or TRBV6-3; no definite D call. The CDR3 contains 14 residues. Germline-derived CDR1 and CDR2 are MNHEY and SVGEGT. V was shortened by 0 bases and J by 2 bases, with 7 bases between the two germline ends. CDR3 loop: CASSYSVQNYGYTF. CDR3 DNA: TGTGCCAGCAGTTACTCCGTCCAGAACTATGGCTACACCTTC.

The genes are TRBV6-5 and TRBJ2-3; 7 bases are a match to TRBD1. The CDR3 is 12 residues long. Trimming cost V 6 bases and J 15 bases; bases outside gene matches: 12. Germline values: CDR1 MNHEY, CDR2 SVGAGI. CDR3: CASSLPGQRRYF. The CDR3 DNA reads as TGTGCCAGCAGCCTACCGGGACAGCGGCGATATTTT.

The genes are TRBV11-2 and TRBJ2-3; the D gene is possibly TRBD1 (6 bases). Between the trimmed V and J ends, which lost 0 bases and 6 bases, there was a span of 13 bases. The CDR3 spans 15 residues. Germline V gene sequence: CDR1 SGHAT, CDR2 FQNNGV. The CDR3 region is CASSLDGTTEDTQYF. CDR3 in DNA: TGTGCCAGCAGCTTAGACGGGACAACCGAGGATACGCAGTATTTT.

The V gene is TRBV21-1, the J gene TRBJ2-1; TRBD2 is taken as the D call from the table, unchecked against the DNA. TRBV21-1 is a known pseudogene. This CDR3 region has 15 residues. CDR3 coding DNA: TGTGCCAGCAGCCTCCGGGAACCACTACGGGCTGAGCAGTTCTTC. This gives the protein CASSLREPLRAEQFF.

A word on this clone: The germline gene is not matched at one end of the junction; a read error may be the cause. The gene calls are TRBV11-3 and TRBJ2-5, with D maybe TRBD1 (6 bases). Germline lookup yields CDR1 SGHNT and CDR2 YENEEA. The CDR3 extends over 16 amino acids. CDR3 amino acids: CASSLEPGTLAKTQYF. The CDR3 DNA sequence: TGTGCCAGCAGCCTAGAGCCCGGGACATTGGCGAAGACCCAGTACTTC. Combining the CDR3 with reference TRBV11-3 and TRBJ2-5 gives the whole variable domain EAGVVQSPRYKIIEKKQPVAFWCNPISGHNTLYWYLQNLGQGPELLIRYENEEAVDDSQLPKDRFSAERLKGVDSTLKIQPAELGDSAVYLCASSLEPGTLAKTQYFGPGTRLLVL.

In its sample, this clone was seen once. The chain carries TRBV18 and TRBJ1-3; tentatively, D is TRBD1 (5 bases). Germline values: CDR1 KGHSH, CDR2 LQKENI. The CDR3 is 16 residues long. With 0 bases removed from V and 0 bases from J, the gap between germline ends came to 9 bases. The CDR3 region has the DNA TGTGCCAGCTCACCACCAGGGGCGAGCTCTGGAAACACCATATATTTT. It specifies CASSPPGASSGNTIYF.

This chain uses TRBV27 with TRBJ1-2; D possibly corresponds to TRBD1 (6 bases). From germline, CDR1 is MNHEY and CDR2 SMNVEV (reference sequence). The germline V and J ends were trimmed by 1 base and 6 bases, with 18 bases remaining between them. The CDR3 is made up of 16 amino acids. The CDR3 sequence is CASSLLGATGTDGYTF. The CDR3 DNA reads TGTGCCAGCAGTTTATTGGGGGCGACCGGGACGGATGGCTACACCTTC.

The chain employs TRBV4-2 and TRBJ2-5; D gene uncertain. Germline-derived CDR1 and CDR2 are LGHNA and YNFKEQ. The CDR3 length is 13 residues. Trimming stripped 0 bases from V and 3 bases from J, with 5 bases between. The CDR3 here is CASSQDRKETQYF. Written as DNA, the CDR3 is TGTGCCAGCAGCCAAGATAGAAAAGAGACCCAGTACTTC.

The genes are TRBV12-5 and TRBJ2-1; 7 bases match TRBD1. CDR1 and CDR2 from the germline V gene are LGHNT and FRNRAP. V lost 2 bases, J lost 9 bases, and 4 bases stayed unmatched. The CDR3 covers 13 residues. The CDR3 loop is CASGLTQGLEQFF. Written as DNA, the CDR3 is TGTGCTAGTGGTTTGACACAGGGGCTTGAGCAGTTCTTC. The full variable domain, with the rest looked up from reference TRBV12-5 and TRBJ2-1, is DARVTQTPRHKVTEMGQEVTMRCQPILGHNTVFWYRQTMMQGLELLAYFRNRAPLDDSGMPKDRFSAEMPDATLATLKIQPSEPRDSAVYFCASGLTQGLEQFFGPGTRLTVL.

The chain is built from TRBV5-1 and TRBJ1-2; D unclear. V was pared by 2 bases and J by 8 bases, with 13 bases between. The CDR3 covers 13 residues. Germline CDR1 is SGHRS and CDR2 is YFSETQ. The CDR3, as DNA: TGCGCCAGCAGCTTCATCGGGGAGGGAGGCTACACCTTC. Protein: CASSFIGEGGYTF.

This chain links TRBV6-4 with TRBJ1-1, with D unresolved. Germline CDR1 is MRHNA and CDR2 is SNTAGT. CDR3 size: 14 residues. Deletions cut 4 bases from V and 11 bases from J, with 20 bases between. The CDR3, as DNA: TGTGCCAGCAGTGCGGGAGGGCTCCCGGGCGCGGCTTTCTTT. It codes for CASSAGGLPGAAFF.

CDR3 sequence: CAWSGWERADTQYF. The CDR3 nucleotides read TGTGCCTGGAGTGGATGGGAGCGGGCAGATACGCAGTATTTT. The V gene is TRBV30, the J gene TRBJ2-3; D perhaps matches TRBD2 (6 bases). The V end was cut by 1 base, the J end by 4 bases, with 12 bases between. Per germline, CDR1 GTSNPN and CDR2 SVGIG (reference sequence). CDR3 length equals 14 residues. The full variable domain, in which reference TRBV30 and TRBJ2-3 provide the parts outside the CDR3, is SQTIHQWPATLVQPVGSPLSLECTVEGTSNPNLYWYRQAAGRGLQLLFYSVGIGQISSEVPQNLSASRPQDRQFILSSKKLLLSDSGFYLCAWSGWERADTQYFGPGTRLTVL.

The V and J genes are TRBV7-9 and TRBJ1-2, with D perhaps TRBD1 (5 bases). Trimming took off 5 bases at V and 7 bases at J, with 14 bases between the two ends. There are 13 residues in the CDR3. Germline V lookup: CDR1 SEHNR, CDR2 FQNEAQ (reference sequence). The CDR3 DNA reads TGTGCCAGCAGCCCGATCGGGGGATCTGGCTACACCTTC. This translates into CASSPIGGSGYTF.

This chain links TRBV4-2 with TRBJ2-3; TRBD2 matches at 8 bases. This CDR3 is built from 21 residues. V shed 0 bases, J shed 2 bases, and the junction held 19 bases outside the gene matches. Germline V gene lookup returns CDR1 LGHNA and CDR2 YNFKEQ. DNA for the CDR3: TGTGCCAGCAGCCAAGAAGATTTTATACGGGGGGGCCTTATATTCACAGATACGCAGTATTTT. Its translation is CASSQEDFIRGGLIFTDTQYF.

J is TRBJ2-1 and V is TRBV7-2; a possible D gene is TRBD2 (6 bases). The V end was cut by 3 bases, the J end by 7 bases, with 16 bases between. Germline CDR1 is SGHTA and CDR2 is FQGNSA. The CDR3 is 15 amino acids. For the CDR3, the DNA is TGTGCCAGCAGCTTCGAAGGAGGGAAAAGTAATGAGCAGTTCTTC. This sequence encodes CASSFEGGKSNEQFF.

The chain is built from TRBV5-1 and TRBJ1-6; D might be TRBD1 (5 bases). V was pared by 4 bases and J by 5 bases, with 16 bases between. Germline-derived CDR1 and CDR2 are SGHRS and YFSETQ. The CDR3 covers 16 residues. The CDR3 protein is CASSSRRQGDNSPLHF. CDR3 nucleotides: TGCGCCAGCAGCAGCCGTCGGCAGGGTGATAATTCACCCCTCCACTTT.

In regard to this clone: This may arise from a read error, as a much more abundant clone is one base away. The chain links TRBV6-1 to TRBJ2-7; 7 bases align to TRBD1. This CDR3 contains 15 residues. V was pared by 1 base and J by 6 bases, with 9 bases of the junction left unmatched. Germline CDR1 and CDR2: MNHNS and SASEGT. The CDR3 loop reads CASSEGVPGQVEQYF. The CDR3 DNA sequence: TGTGCCAGCAGTGAAGGTGTCCCCGGACAGGTCGAGCAGTACTTC.

This chain uses TRBV19 with TRBJ1-5; D not resolved. Germline CDR1 is LNHDA and CDR2 is SQIVND (reference sequence). V was clipped by 8 bases and J by 3 bases, with 11 bases between them. The CDR3 is 13 amino acids. The CDR3: CASAPGLNQPQHF. The CDR3 nucleotides read TGTGCCAGTGCCCCCGGACTCAATCAGCCCCAGCATTTT.

The chain employs TRBV18 and TRBJ1-3; D is uncertain. CDR1 is KGHSH, CDR2 LQKENI, per germline. V was trimmed by 4 bases and J by 8 bases, leaving 12 bases between them. The CDR3 is made up of 13 amino acids. This chain's CDR3 is CASSLSDGDTIYF. The DNA of the CDR3 is TGTGCCAGCTCACTATCAGACGGGGACACCATATATTTT.

The genes are TRBV24-1 and TRBJ2-5; tentatively, D is TRBD1 (6 bases). The CDR3 contains 15 residues. Trimming removed 4 bases from V and 1 base from J, with 12 bases in between. The germline V gene has CDR1 KGHDR and CDR2 SFDVKD. CDR3 protein: CATSDRTGIQETQYF. CDR3 nucleotides: TGTGCCACCAGTGACCGAACAGGGATCCAAGAGACCCAGTACTTC.

This chain uses TRBV7-9 with TRBJ1-1, with D possibly matching TRBD1 (6 bases). V lost 7 bases and J lost 0, with 15 bases in between. Germline values: CDR1 SEHNR, CDR2 FQNEAQ (reference sequence). This CDR3 comprises 15 residues. The CDR3 loop is CASNPDSRLNTEAFF. The CDR3 DNA is TGTGCCAGCAACCCGGACAGCCGGTTGAACACTGAAGCTTTCTTT. The full variable domain, rest sourced from reference TRBV7-9 and TRBJ1-1, is DTGVSQNPRHKITKRGQNVTFRCDPISEHNRLYWYRQTLGQGPEFLTYFQNEAQLEKSRLLSDRFSAERPKGSFSTLEIQRTEQGDSAMYLCASNPDSRLNTEAFFGQGTRLTVV.

The chain carries TRBV5-5 and TRBJ1-5; D is undetermined. This CDR3 spans 15 amino acids. Germline CDR1 and CDR2: SGHKS and YYEKEE (reference sequence). With 5 bases removed from V and 3 bases from J, the gap between germline ends came to 15 bases. CDR3 in amino acids: CASRPGPGNNQPQHF. In DNA form, the CDR3 reads TGTGCCAGCAGACCAGGACCGGGGAACAATCAGCCCCAGCATTTT.

The rearrangement joins TRBV2 to TRBJ2-7; a possible D gene is TRBD1 (5 bases). CDR1 and CDR2 (germline): SNHLY, FYNNEI. V was trimmed by 4 bases and J by 5 bases, leaving 9 bases between them. This CDR3 comprises 12 residues. The CDR3 bases are TGTGCCAGCAGTGGCAGGGTTAACGAGCAGTACGTC. Its translation: CASSGRVNEQYV.

The chain employs TRBV25-1 and TRBJ1-2, with D unresolved. The CDR3 length is 15 residues. The V end lost 1 base, the J end lost 0 bases, and 9 bases lay between the germline ends. Germline V lookup: CDR1 MGHDK, CDR2 SYGVNS. Written as DNA, the CDR3 is TGTGCCAGCAGTGAATTGGTGGCAGCTAACTATGGCTACACCTTC. Translated, it gives CASSELVAANYGYTF.

This sequence joins TRBV2 and TRBJ1-5; D call uncertain. The CDR3 is made up of 13 amino acids. Trimming removed 4 bases from V and 6 bases from J, with 10 bases in between. Germline V gene data show CDR1 as SNHLY and CDR2 as FYNNEI. The CDR3 loop is CASSGSVSQPQHF. In DNA form, the CDR3 reads TGTGCCAGCAGTGGCTCTGTCAGTCAGCCCCAGCATTTT.

This chain uses TRBV21-1 with TRBJ2-2; no check of the table's D call, TRBD2, against the DNA was made. TRBV21-1 is a pseudogene locus. CDR3 length: 20 amino acids. This chain's CDR3 is CASSRDLRLAGGNGTGELFF. Here the CDR3 DNA reads TGTGCCAGCAGCAGAGACCTCCGACTAGCGGGAGGGAATGGCACCGGGGAGCTGTTTTTT.

The chain uses TRBV7-9 and TRBJ2-3; D is possibly TRBD2 (6 bases). Germline CDR1 SEHNR, CDR2 FQNEAQ (reference sequence). This CDR3 has 14 amino acids. The V end was cut by 1 base, the J end by 6 bases, with 11 bases between. DNA of the CDR3: TGTGCCAGCAGCTTAGGCGGGGCTGGGGATACGCAGTATTTT. Translated, it gives CASSLGGAGDTQYF.

The gene calls are TRBV6-6 and TRBJ2-2, with TRBD1 identical over 7 bases. CDR3 size: 11 residues. The germline gives CDR1 MNHNY, CDR2 SVGAGI (reference sequence). V was pared by 10 bases and J by 6 bases, with 2 bases of the junction left unmatched. This CDR3 reads CATTGAGELFF. CDR3 DNA sequence: TGTGCCACTACAGGGGCCGGGGAGCTGTTTTTT.